Sequencing of this TCR beta chain was carried out in a study of blood T cell repertoires in COVID-19. Trimming stripped 1 base from V and 7 bases from J, with 10 bases between. Germline loops: CDR1 SNHLY, CDR2 FYNNEI. This CDR3 is built from 13 residues. Repertoires were generated with immunoSEQ multiplex PCR, while TCRdb's copy carries only in-frame clones and drops some. The repertoire includes roughly 200,000 clones, about 80% of them detected once, and about 4.2% sits in the top ten. Input material: peripheral blood. The V gene is TRBV2, the J gene TRBJ2-5; no clear D. The source is a man aged 50 to 60 with active or convalescent COVID-19. Here the CDR3 DNA reads TGTGCCAGCAGTGAAGTGCGTTCAGGGACCCAGTACTTC. It specifies CASSEVRSGTQYF.